This T cell receptor (beta chain) was sequenced during a study of regulatory T cells in long-lasting Graves disease. Time point noted: newly diagnosed GD, antithyroid drugs for less than 3 months. PBMCs were the source of the RNA used for TCR sequencing. For TCR beta, libraries came from iRepertoire HTBI primers and Arm-PCR of CDR3 regions. In the original analysis: Identification across samples found about 61 TRBV and 12 to 15 TRBJ segments. TCRdb analysed the multiplex PCR reads with MiXCR anew, one entry per CDR3 protein. These V and J calls originate from TCRdb's pipeline instead of the authors' own analysis. The profile covers 400,000 to 550,000 distinct CDR3 sequences, with more than 13% appearing a single time and 16% taken by the ten largest. The sample was also linked to a second study, of T cells in Graves' hyperthyroidism and ophthalmopathy.

The sequence derives from a woman aged 25 to 39 with Graves disease. The source material was peripheral blood mononuclear cells (PBMCs), sampled at new diagnosis, from a patient treated with antithyroid drugs.

DNA of the CDR3: TGTGCCACCAGTGACCGCATACAGAGGCAGTACTTC. Its protein product is CATSDRIQRQYF. The genes are TRBV24-1 and TRBJ2-7; D remains ambiguous. CDR3 length: 12 residues. The V end lost 4 bases, the J end lost 9 bases, and 12 bases lay between the germline ends. Germline V lookup: CDR1 KGHDR, CDR2 SFDVKD.